These 5 T cell receptor beta chains originate from one sample sequenced in a study of cytomegalovirus exposure and HLA in healthy donors (dated by TCRdb to about 2017). Preparation of the library involved the immunoSEQ multiplex PCR assay. For the multiplex PCR, a mixture combining 60 forward primers for TCR Vbeta segments and 13 reverse primers for TCR Jbeta segments was used. The immuneACCESS repertoire file appears here via TCRdb, limited to in-frame rearrangements. These files lack a portion of the clones; in checked studies, under half of the deficit traces to unresolved V genes, and the cause of the others is not known. In this sample the table shows around 140,000 clones, more than 9.5% of which occur a single time. Approximately 1.9% of the sample belongs to the ten largest clones. Sequencing input: PBMCs. The receptors were sampled from a man aged 50-60 years in good health and CMV-seronegative.

This clone has just a few counts. The rearrangement links TRBV5-1 to TRBJ2-5; a possible D gene is TRBD1 (6 bases). This CDR3 region has 13 residues. Germline values: CDR1 SGHRS, CDR2 YFSETQ. V gave up 4 bases and J gave up 6 bases, with 13 bases separating them. The CDR3 here is CASSTETGQTQYF. The DNA of the CDR3 is TGCGCCAGCAGCACCGAAACAGGGCAGACCCAGTACTTC.

The J gene is TRBJ2-6, the V gene TRBV5-1; D is unresolved. The V gene lost 0 bases and the J gene lost 0 bases, with 13 bases spanning the gap. Germline lookup yields CDR1 SGHRS and CDR2 YFSETQ. This CDR3 is built from 18 residues. CDR3 protein: CASSLAPMASSGANVLTF. In nucleotides, the CDR3 is TGCGCCAGCAGCTTGGCCCCCATGGCCAGCTCTGGGGCCAACGTCCTGACTTTC.

V gene TRBV6-5 combines with J gene TRBJ1-2; D remains ambiguous. The CDR3 has 14 amino acids. Germline assignment: CDR1 MNHEY and CDR2 SVGAGI. Deletions cut 0 bases from V and 7 bases from J, with 12 bases between. CDR3 in amino acids: CASSYSSQDFGYTF. The CDR3 nucleotides read TGTGCCAGCAGTTACTCGAGTCAGGACTTTGGCTACACCTTC.

J is TRBJ2-1 and V is TRBV25-1, with 11 bases aligning to TRBD1. CDR3 size: 16 residues. Germline V lookup: CDR1 MGHDK, CDR2 SYGVNS. With V trimmed by 5 bases and J by 6 bases, 9 bases remained unmatched. CDR3 bases: TGTGCCAGCAGTCCCACCGGGACAGGGGGACTCAATGAGCAGTTCTTC. This codes for CASSPTGTGGLNEQFF.

This chain connects TRBV7-8 to TRBJ2-3; tentatively, D is TRBD2 (6 bases). The CDR3 extends over 13 amino acids. Germline-derived CDR1 and CDR2 are SGHVS and FQNEAQ. Trimming stripped 11 bases from V and 3 bases from J, with 15 bases between. In DNA, the CDR3 is TGTGCCCTATCGGGAGCCCCAACAGATACGCAGTATTTT. Protein sequence: CALSGAPTDTQYF.